The 26 T cell receptor beta chains below all came from one sample that was sequenced in a study of shared clonotypes between healthy human individuals. Sequencing used immunoSEQ multiplex PCR; TCRdb keeps in-frame clones, though not all of them. The sample holds 2,500,000 or so clones, more than 80% seen once. What was sequenced was naive CD4+ T cells sorted from blood. Stated subset: CD45RA+ positively selected. These receptor sequences come from a man in his late teens or twenties in good health.

Of note for this clone: Other DNA variants within this sample encode the same CDR3. The rearrangement uses TRBV18 and TRBJ2-7, with a weak D call TRBD2 (6 bases). The CDR3 totals 15 residues. The germline CDR1 and CDR2 sequences are KGHSH and LQKENI. Trimming shortened V by 3 bases and J by 0 bases, and 12 bases separated the two germline ends. The CDR3 region is CASSPGTGISYEQYF. CDR3 DNA sequence: TGTGCCAGCTCACCCGGGACTGGGATCTCCTACGAGCAGTACTTC.

As to this clone: Other DNA variants within this sample encode the same CDR3. The rearrangement links TRBV18 to TRBJ2-5, with 9 bases lining up with TRBD1. The CDR3 runs 15 residues. Germline V CDR1 and CDR2: KGHSH, LQKENI. The V segment lost 0 bases and the J segment 5 bases; nucleotides outside the gene matches: 4. The CDR3, as DNA: TGTGCCAGCTCACCACCTGGACAGGGGAAGGAGACCCAGTACTTC. Amino acids: CASSPPGQGKETQYF.

The chain combines TRBV18 with TRBJ2-7; possible D gene TRBD1, 5 bases. CDR1 is KGHSH and CDR2 is LQKENI in the germline V gene. Trimming took 3 bases from V and 4 from J, leaving 13 bases between them. The CDR3 sequence is 14 residues long. Here the CDR3 DNA reads TGTGCCAGCTCACCCGTCCAGGGTCCGTACGAGCAGTACTTC. Its protein is CASSPVQGPYEQYF.

This chain connects TRBV13 to TRBJ2-5, with 9 bases fitting TRBD2. V shed 9 bases and J 4 bases; nucleotides not matched to a gene: 6. The CDR3 has 13 amino acids. Germline assignment: CDR1 PRHDT and CDR2 FYEKMQ (reference sequence). CDR3 sequence (DNA): TGTGCCAGTCTAATAGCGGGAGCAGAGACCCAGTACTTC. Amino acid sequence: CASLIAGAETQYF.

This rearrangement joins TRBV6-6 to TRBJ1-5; D may be TRBD1 (5 bases). The CDR3 extends over 14 amino acids. V lost 0 bases and J 7 bases, leaving 10 bases between the germline ends. Per germline, CDR1 MNHNY and CDR2 SVGAGI (reference sequence). CDR3 in amino acids: CASSYSSRDQPQHF. CDR3 sequence (DNA): TGTGCCAGCAGTTACTCGAGTAGGGACCAGCCCCAGCATTTT.

This chain joins TRBV4-3 and TRBJ2-2; 10 bases agree with TRBD1. V trimming: 3 bases; J trimming: 5 bases; junction bases outside the gene matches: 3. Germline CDR1 and CDR2: LGHNA and YSLEER. This CDR3 is 15 amino acids long. CDR3 loop: CASSQEGQGTGELFF. In DNA form, the CDR3 reads TGCGCCAGCAGCCAGGAGGGACAGGGGACCGGGGAGCTGTTTTTT.

V gene TRBV28 combines with J gene TRBJ1-3; TRBD1 agrees at 9 bases. After removal of 5 bases from V and 5 bases from J, the junction contained 4 bases not matched to a gene. The germline gives CDR1 MDHEN, CDR2 SYDVKM. The CDR3 sequence is 14 residues long. The chain's CDR3 is CASSGGQGRNTIYF. As DNA, the CDR3 is TGTGCCAGCAGTGGAGGACAGGGGAGAAACACCATATATTTT.

The CDR3 here is CASSPTSGGGQDTQYF. The CDR3 DNA reads TGTGCCAGCAGCCCGACTAGCGGGGGGGGCCAAGATACGCAGTATTTT. The chain has TRBV7-9 and TRBJ2-3; 14 bases are a match to TRBD2. This CDR3 has 16 amino acids. CDR1 and CDR2 from the germline V gene are SEHNR and FQNEAQ (reference sequence). V was pared by 5 bases and J by 5 bases, with 6 bases of the junction left unmatched.

This chain connects TRBV19 to TRBJ1-3; possible D gene TRBD1, 6 bases. CDR3 length equals 17 residues. Trimming stripped 6 bases from V and 3 bases from J, with 21 bases between. Germline V gives CDR1 LNHDA, CDR2 SQIVND (reference sequence). CDR3 amino acids: CASSSSNRALSGNTIYF. CDR3 nucleotides: TGTGCCAGTAGCAGTAGCAACAGGGCCCTGAGTGGAAACACCATATATTTT.

The V gene is TRBV6-1, the J gene TRBJ1-5; 9 nucleotides align to TRBD1. The V gene end was trimmed by 3 bases and the J gene end by 2 bases; junction bases not matched to a gene: 11. This CDR3 is 18 amino acids long. The germline V gene has CDR1 MNHNS and CDR2 SASEGT. CDR3 residues: CASSERTGVGGGNQPQHF. In DNA, the CDR3 is TGTGCCAGCAGTGAGCGGACAGGGGTGGGAGGGGGCAATCAGCCCCAGCATTTT.

A few counts support this clone. The chain carries TRBV2 and TRBJ1-1; TRBD1 is a possible D gene (6 bases). The V gene's germline CDR1 is SNHLY and CDR2 FYNNEI. The CDR3 loop spans 14 amino acids. Trimming shortened V by 6 bases and J by 4 bases, and 15 bases separated the two germline ends. The CDR3 sequence is CASREGGRGTEAFF. CDR3 DNA: TGTGCCAGCAGGGAGGGCGGCAGGGGCACTGAAGCTTTCTTT. Together with reference TRBV2 and TRBJ1-1, the CDR3 gives the full variable domain: EPEVTQTPSHQVTQMGQEVILRCVPISNHLYFYWYRQILGQKVEFLVSFYNNEISEKSEIFDDQFSVERPDGSNFTLKIRSTKLEDSAMYFCASREGGRGTEAFFGQGTRLTVV.

The genes are TRBV10-3 and TRBJ2-7, with 11 bases matching TRBD1. Trimming took 10 bases from V and 5 from J; bases not matched to a gene: 7. The CDR3 spans 13 residues. In germline, CDR1 is ENHRY, CDR2 SYGVKD. The CDR3 spells CATSGTGGNEQYF. The CDR3 DNA reads as TGTGCCACCTCCGGGACAGGGGGAAACGAGCAGTACTTC.

This rearrangement joins TRBV5-1 to TRBJ1-2; D gene ambiguous. CDR1 is SGHRS, CDR2 YFSETQ, per germline. Trimming left V 4 bases short and J 0 bases short, with 7 bases between. The CDR3 length is 13 residues. This CDR3 is CASSTPSNYGYTF. Written as DNA, the CDR3 is TGCGCCAGCAGCACCCCATCTAACTATGGCTACACCTTC.

This clone appeared a single time. The chain recombines TRBV5-8 with TRBJ2-1; 12 bases match TRBD1. Unmatched junction bases numbered 6, after V lost 4 bases and J lost 7 bases. CDR1 is SGHTS, CDR2 YDEGEE, per germline. The CDR3 extends over 15 amino acids. The CDR3 nucleotides read TGTGCCAGCAGCCGGGGGACAGGGGGCGGGAATGAGCAGTTCTTC. Translation: CASSRGTGGGNEQFF.

The gene calls are TRBV1 and TRBJ2-3. TRBV1 is termed a pseudogene. The CDR3 extends over 16 amino acids. The CDR3 DNA reads as TGCACCAGCAGCCAAGAAAGGATGGTGGACCCAGATACGCAGTATTTT. This translates into CTSSQERMVDPDTQYF.

This clone was seen a handful of times. The gene calls are TRBV5-1 and TRBJ1-1; D unresolved. Germline V gene sequence: CDR1 SGHRS, CDR2 YFSETQ. The CDR3 contains 15 residues. V shed 3 bases and J shed 3 bases, with 15 bases lying between them. In nucleotides, the CDR3 is TGCGCCAGCAGCTCCCGGGCCAACTGGGACACTGAAGCTTTCTTT. This translates into CASSSRANWDTEAFF. The whole variable domain, remainder taken from reference TRBV5-1 and TRBJ1-1, is KAGVTQTPRYLIKTRGQQVTLSCSPISGHRSVSWYQQTPGQGLQFLFEYFSETQRNKGNFPGRFSGRQFSNSRSEMNVSTLELGDSALYLCASSSRANWDTEAFFGQGTRLTVV.

The rearrangement joins TRBV7-9 to TRBJ1-2; D possibly corresponds to TRBD1 (5 bases). V gave up 2 bases and J gave up 2 bases, with 9 bases separating them. This CDR3 contains 14 residues. CDR1 is SEHNR and CDR2 is FQNEAQ in the germline V gene (reference sequence). Here the CDR3 DNA reads TGTGCCAGCAGCTTAATTCAGGGCAACTATGGCTACACCTTC. Protein: CASSLIQGNYGYTF.

This clone was seen more than once but under ten times. This rearrangement joins TRBV7-2 to TRBJ2-1; the D is unclear. Germline loops: CDR1 SGHTA, CDR2 FQGNSA. V dropped 5 bases and J dropped 8 bases, with 13 bases sitting between them. CDR3 size: 13 residues. The CDR3 DNA follows: TGTGCCAGCAGCCACCAAACTGGGGATGAGCAGTTCTTC. Translated, it gives CASSHQTGDEQFF.

V gene TRBV5-1 combines with J gene TRBJ1-1, with D hard to call. CDR3 length equals 14 residues. The germline V gene encodes CDR1 SGHRS and CDR2 YFSETQ. Trimming took off 1 base at V and 1 base at J, with 8 bases between the two ends. CDR3 DNA: TGCGCCAGCAGCTTGAGGTCAGGGAACACTGAAGCTTTCTTT. This sequence encodes CASSLRSGNTEAFF.

V is TRBV7-2 and J is TRBJ2-3; 10 bases align to TRBD2. Trimming cost V 1 base and J 1 base; bases outside gene matches: 5. The CDR3 runs to 17 residues. CDR1 and CDR2 (germline): SGHTA, FQGNSA. CDR3 coding DNA: TGTGCCAGCAGCTTAGTAGCGGGAGGACTGGGCACAGATACGCAGTATTTT. Protein product: CASSLVAGGLGTDTQYF.

The gene calls are TRBV5-4 and TRBJ2-3, with 9 bases matching TRBD2. Germline loops: CDR1 SGHNT, CDR2 YYREEE (reference sequence). V shed 0 bases and J 5 bases; nucleotides not matched to a gene: 1. CDR3 length: 14 residues. CDR3 sequence reads: CASSLEREVDTQYF. CDR3 nucleotides: TGTGCCAGCAGCTTGGAGCGGGAGGTAGATACGCAGTATTTT.

The chain carries TRBV4-1 and TRBJ1-5; TRBD1 agrees at 9 bases. This CDR3 contains 15 residues. CDR1 and CDR2 from the germline V gene are MGHRA and YSYEKL. J lost 1 base, V lost 4 bases, and 2 bases had no gene match. The CDR3: CASSRDRGSNQPQHF. CDR3 DNA: TGCGCCAGCAGCCGAGACAGGGGGAGCAATCAGCCCCAGCATTTT.

The CDR3 is CATSREGWETQYF. The CDR3 nucleotides read TGTGCCACCAGCAGAGAAGGGTGGGAGACCCAGTACTTC. The chain combines TRBV15 with TRBJ2-5; D unresolved. This CDR3 comprises 13 residues. Trimming left V 0 bases short and J 5 bases short, with 7 bases between. The germline CDR1 and CDR2 sequences are LNHNV and YYDKDF (reference sequence).

The rearrangement uses TRBV6-6 and TRBJ2-1, with TRBD2 identical over 8 bases. The CDR3 is made up of 15 amino acids. Germline loops: CDR1 MNHNY, CDR2 SVGAGI (reference sequence). V trimming: 4 bases; J trimming: 5 bases; junction bases outside the gene matches: 7. The CDR3 DNA reads as TGTGCCAGCAGTTCCCGCACGGGGGGGCACAATGAGCAGTTCTTC. It translates to CASSSRTGGHNEQFF.

The V gene is TRBV19, the J gene TRBJ2-7; 9 bases align to TRBD1. Germline V CDR1 and CDR2: LNHDA, SQIVND (reference sequence). V was clipped by 6 bases and J by 5 bases; unmatched bases: 11. The CDR3 totals 15 residues. CDR3 bases: TGTGCCAGTAGGACCGCCGGGACAGGGTTCCACGAGCAGTACTTC. It codes for CASRTAGTGFHEQYF.

The rearrangement links TRBV5-6 to TRBJ1-1; no firm D call. The germline CDR1 and CDR2 sequences are SGHDT and YYEEEE. Trimming removed 2 bases from V and 6 bases from J, with 11 bases in between. This CDR3 comprises 13 residues. This CDR3 is CASSFGRRAEAFF. In DNA form, the CDR3 reads TGTGCCAGCAGCTTTGGGAGGAGGGCTGAAGCTTTCTTT.